The 9 T cell receptor beta chains in this list originate from one sample, sequenced in a study of blood T cells in healthy people across ages. A J-beta primer mix and a sample-barcoded 5' primer were used in a second PCR of roughly 6 to 12 cycles. TCRdb used MiXCR to reprocess the 5' RACE reads, holding one entry per CDR3 protein. The sample lists roughly 700,000 distinct CDR3 sequences; 45% to 50% were seen once. The sequenced sample consisted of blood. The receptors derive from a woman aged 60 to 75 in good health.

The sample holds one count of this clonotype. The chain joins TRBV29-1 to TRBJ2-4; D not resolved. V lost 2 bases and J 5 bases, leaving 10 bases between the germline ends. Germline V CDR1 and CDR2: SQVTM, ANQGSEA. The CDR3 totals 13 residues. The CDR3 DNA is TGCAGCGTTGAAACCCGGAGCGAAAACATTCAGTACTTC. As protein: CSVETRSENIQYF.

The chain combines TRBV28 with TRBJ2-1; 9 nucleotides match TRBD2. This CDR3 is 17 amino acids long. Germline CDR1 reads MDHEN; CDR2 reads SYDVKM. The V and J ends lost 2 bases and 0 bases, in that order; junction bases with no gene match: 5. In DNA form, the CDR3 reads TGTGCCAGCAGTTTAATTAGCGGGGGAAGCTCCTACAATGAGCAGTTCTTC. It codes for CASSLISGGSSYNEQFF.

This clonotype was recorded once. This sequence joins TRBV27 and TRBJ2-3, with D tentatively TRBD2 (6 bases). Germline V gene data show CDR1 as MNHEY and CDR2 as SMNVEV (reference sequence). The CDR3 loop spans 15 amino acids. The V end lost 6 bases, the J end lost 4 bases, and 17 bases lay between the germline ends. Written as DNA, the CDR3 is TGTGCCAGCAGCCCACTAGCAACCCTCCCAGATACGCAGTATTTT. Protein sequence: CASSPLATLPDTQYF.

This clonotype was counted only a few times. The gene calls are TRBV5-1 and TRBJ1-1; D is perhaps TRBD1 (5 bases). V lost 1 base to trimming and J lost 5 bases, with 21 bases between them. CDR3 length equals 17 residues. In germline, CDR1 is SGHRS, CDR2 YFSETQ. CDR3 protein: CASSLFRVGESSTEAFF. The CDR3 nucleotides are TGCGCCAGCAGCTTGTTCAGGGTTGGGGAATCAAGTACTGAAGCTTTCTTT. The variable domain in full, completed from reference TRBV5-1 and TRBJ1-1, reads KAGVTQTPRYLIKTRGQQVTLSCSPISGHRSVSWYQQTPGQGLQFLFEYFSETQRNKGNFPGRFSGRQFSNSRSEMNVSTLELGDSALYLCASSLFRVGESSTEAFFGQGTRLTVV.

The chain carries TRBV10-3 and TRBJ1-1; 7 bases fit TRBD1. Germline lookup yields CDR1 ENHRY and CDR2 SYGVKD. The CDR3 contains 16 residues. V lost 4 bases, J lost 1 base, and 9 bases stayed unmatched. CDR3 amino acids: CAISGLPGQKNTEAFF. Here the CDR3 DNA reads TGTGCCATCAGTGGCCTCCCGGGACAGAAGAACACTGAAGCTTTCTTT.

The chain couples TRBV13 to TRBJ1-2, with D perhaps TRBD1 (5 bases). The germline gives CDR1 PRHDT, CDR2 FYEKMQ (reference sequence). This CDR3 is built from 14 residues. Trimming took off 5 bases at V and 6 bases at J, with 16 bases between the two ends. The CDR3 DNA is TGTGCCAGCAGCGCGGACAAAGGGACTCATGGCTACACCTTC. This translates into CASSADKGTHGYTF.

The rearrangement links TRBV7-9 to TRBJ2-7; TRBD1 matches 12 bases. This CDR3 is 15 amino acids long. CDR1 and CDR2 from the germline V gene are SEHNR and FQNEAQ (reference sequence). Trimming at V came to 5 bases and at J to 6 bases, leaving 8 bases not matched to a gene. For the CDR3, the DNA is TGTGCCAGCAGCGCCCCCGGGACAGGGGGCAGCGAGCAGTACTTC. Its protein product is CASSAPGTGGSEQYF. Combining the CDR3 with reference TRBV7-9 and TRBJ2-7 gives the whole variable domain DTGVSQNPRHKITKRGQNVTFRCDPISEHNRLYWYRQTLGQGPEFLTYFQNEAQLEKSRLLSDRFSAERPKGSFSTLEIQRTEQGDSAMYLCASSAPGTGGSEQYFGPGTRLTVT.

V usage is TRBV20-1 and J usage is TRBJ2-3; 8 nucleotides align to TRBD2. V gave up 5 bases and J gave up 4 bases; unmatched junction bases: 8. CDR3 length: 14 residues. Per germline, CDR1 DFQATT and CDR2 SNEGSKA (reference sequence). The CDR3 spells CSAPRGGFPDTQYF. The CDR3 DNA follows: TGCAGTGCTCCACGGGGGGGCTTCCCAGATACGCAGTATTTT.

This clonotype has a single count. This chain connects TRBV5-1 to TRBJ2-7; tentatively, D is TRBD2 (5 bases). V was pared by 4 bases and J by 3 bases, with 14 bases between. Germline V gene sequence: CDR1 SGHRS, CDR2 YFSETQ. This CDR3 has 14 amino acids. The chain's CDR3 is CASSPGNWDYEQYF. Here the CDR3 DNA reads TGCGCCAGCAGCCCGGGGAATTGGGACTACGAGCAGTACTTC.